This entry describes one T cell receptor beta chain. Its specificity is unknown. Since a much larger clone is just one base distant, this may be a read error. The sample originates from a study of blood T cells in healthy people across ages. Broader study findings: There were more naive CD4+ cells and higher diversity in long-lived donors than in aged donors.

In germline, CDR1 is LGHDT, CDR2 YNNKEL (reference sequence). CDR3 length equals 12 residues. V lost 4 bases and J lost 3, with 3 bases in between. Per-sample PBMC isolation yielded at least 6.5 million cells. PCR was performed a second time for about 6 to 11 cycles using a sample-barcoded 5' primer and a J-beta primer mix. TCRdb fed the 5' RACE reads into MiXCR, producing one record per CDR3 protein. The data show over a million distinct CDR3 sequences, with around 59% seen just once and more than 6% held by the top ten. The sequencing input was blood. The chain links TRBV3-1 to TRBJ2-2; unclear D gene. This receptor was identified in a man aged 18 to 29 in good health. The DNA of the CDR3 is TGTGCCAGCAGCCGATACACCGGGGAGCTGTTTTTT. Its protein product is CASSRYTGELFF.